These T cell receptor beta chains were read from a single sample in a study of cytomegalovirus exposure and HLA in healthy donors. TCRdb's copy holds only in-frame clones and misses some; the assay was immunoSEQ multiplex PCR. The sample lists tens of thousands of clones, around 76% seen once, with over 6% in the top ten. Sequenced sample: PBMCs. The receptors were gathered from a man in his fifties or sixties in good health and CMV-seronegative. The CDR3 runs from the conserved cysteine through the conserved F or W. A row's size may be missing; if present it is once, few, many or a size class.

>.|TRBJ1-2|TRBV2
CASSGYGYTF
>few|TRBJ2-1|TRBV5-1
CASSLTRGRHEQFF
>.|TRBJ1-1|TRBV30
CAYSPGGLVNTEAFF
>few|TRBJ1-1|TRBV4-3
CASSQEPRQSNTEAFF
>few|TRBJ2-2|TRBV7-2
CASSLSGAGELFF
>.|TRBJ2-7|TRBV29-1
CSVRSSYEQYF
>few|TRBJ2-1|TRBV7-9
CASSSGLALRYNEQFF
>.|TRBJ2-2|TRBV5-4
CASSFGTGVKGELFF
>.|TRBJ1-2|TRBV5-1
CASSLDSGGYTF
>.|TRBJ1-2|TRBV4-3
CASSQDDGGNYGYTF
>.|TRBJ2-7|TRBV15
CATSRRRTGYEQYF
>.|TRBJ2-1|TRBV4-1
CASSQDYRGYNEQFF
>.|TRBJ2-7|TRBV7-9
CASSLGTGGFHEQYF
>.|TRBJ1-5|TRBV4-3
CASSPSPREPQHF
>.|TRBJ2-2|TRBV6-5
CASSYSGLAGGELFF
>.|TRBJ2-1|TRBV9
CASSGGGWGEQFF
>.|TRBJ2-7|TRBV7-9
CATGTSGTYEQYF
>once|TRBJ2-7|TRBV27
CASSHRHRDTYFDEQYF
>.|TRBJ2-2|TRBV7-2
CASSPRTGTGELFF
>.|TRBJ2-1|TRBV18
CASSPPSGSRSEQFF
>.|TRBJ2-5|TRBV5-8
CASVFSWGGQETQYF
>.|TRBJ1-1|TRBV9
CASSPSGGYSEAFF
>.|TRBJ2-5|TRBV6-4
CASSLKEGSGGSNETQYF
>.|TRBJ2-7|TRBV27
CASSFPGGFEQYF
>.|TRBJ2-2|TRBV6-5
CASSFAGTSSTGELFF